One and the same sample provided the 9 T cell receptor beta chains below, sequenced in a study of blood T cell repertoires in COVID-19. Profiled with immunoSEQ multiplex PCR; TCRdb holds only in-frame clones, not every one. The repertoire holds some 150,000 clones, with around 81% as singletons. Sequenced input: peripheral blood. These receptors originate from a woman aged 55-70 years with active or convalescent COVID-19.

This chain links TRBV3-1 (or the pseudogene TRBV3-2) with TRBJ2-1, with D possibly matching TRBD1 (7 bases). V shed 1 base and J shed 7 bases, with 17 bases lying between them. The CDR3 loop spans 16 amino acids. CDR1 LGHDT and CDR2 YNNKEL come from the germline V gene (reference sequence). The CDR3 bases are TGTGCCAGCAGCCAAGCTAATAGTGCAGGGGGGAATGAGCAGTTCTTC. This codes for CASSQANSAGGNEQFF.

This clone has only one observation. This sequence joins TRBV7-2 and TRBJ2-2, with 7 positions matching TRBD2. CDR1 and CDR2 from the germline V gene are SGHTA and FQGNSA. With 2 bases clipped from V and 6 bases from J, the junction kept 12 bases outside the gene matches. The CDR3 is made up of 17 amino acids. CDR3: CASSLSSHRGVSGELFF. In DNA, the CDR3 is TGTGCCAGCAGCTTATCGTCCCATCGGGGGGTATCCGGGGAGCTGTTTTTT.

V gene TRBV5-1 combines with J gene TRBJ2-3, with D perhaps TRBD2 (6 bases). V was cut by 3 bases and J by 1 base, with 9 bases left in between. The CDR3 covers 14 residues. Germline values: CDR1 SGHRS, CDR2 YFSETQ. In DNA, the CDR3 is TGCGCCAGCAGCTCCCAGCGGGGCACAGATACGCAGTATTTT. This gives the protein CASSSQRGTDTQYF.

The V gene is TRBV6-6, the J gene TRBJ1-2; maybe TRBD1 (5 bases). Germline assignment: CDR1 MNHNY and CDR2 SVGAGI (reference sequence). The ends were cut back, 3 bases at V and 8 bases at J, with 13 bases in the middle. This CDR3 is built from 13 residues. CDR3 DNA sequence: TGTGCCAGCAGTTATTCAGGGAACCGGGGCTACACCTTC. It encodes CASSYSGNRGYTF.

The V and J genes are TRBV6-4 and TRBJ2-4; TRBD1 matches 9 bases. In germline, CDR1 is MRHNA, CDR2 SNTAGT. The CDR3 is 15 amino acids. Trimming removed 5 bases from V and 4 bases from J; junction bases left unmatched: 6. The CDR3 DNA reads TGTGCCAGCAGTTTGCCGGGACAGGGTAAAAACATTCAGTACTTC. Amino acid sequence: CASSLPGQGKNIQYF.

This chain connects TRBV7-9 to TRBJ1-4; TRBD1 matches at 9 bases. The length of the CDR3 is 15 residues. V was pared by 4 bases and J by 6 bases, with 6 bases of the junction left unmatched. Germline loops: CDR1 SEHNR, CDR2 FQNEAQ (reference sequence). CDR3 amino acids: CASSWDRAEDEKLFF. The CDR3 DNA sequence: TGTGCCAGCAGCTGGGACAGGGCGGAGGATGAAAAACTGTTTTTT.

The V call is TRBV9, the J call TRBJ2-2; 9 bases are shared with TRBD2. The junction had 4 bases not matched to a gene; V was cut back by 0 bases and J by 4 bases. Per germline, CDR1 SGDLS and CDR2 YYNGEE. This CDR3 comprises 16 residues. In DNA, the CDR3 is TGTGCCAGCAGCGTAGGCCTAGCGGGAACCACCGGGGAGCTGTTTTTT. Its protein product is CASSVGLAGTTGELFF. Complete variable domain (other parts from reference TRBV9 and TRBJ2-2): DSGVTQTPKHLITATGQRVTLRCSPRSGDLSVYWYQQSLDQGLQFLIQYYNGEERAKGNILERFSAQQFPDLHSELNLSSLELGDSALYFCASSVGLAGTTGELFFGEGSRLTVL.

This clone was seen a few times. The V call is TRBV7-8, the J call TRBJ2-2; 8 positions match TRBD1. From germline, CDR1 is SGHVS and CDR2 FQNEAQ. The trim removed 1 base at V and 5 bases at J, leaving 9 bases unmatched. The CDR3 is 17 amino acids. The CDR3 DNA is TGTGCCAGCAGCTTAGGGACAGGGCCCTTGGGGACCGGGGAGCTGTTTTTT. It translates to CASSLGTGPLGTGELFF.

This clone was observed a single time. The DNA for the CDR3 is TGTGCCAGCAGTGAACGAGTGGTTTTAGCCAAAAACATTCAGTACTTC. Protein: CASSERVVLAKNIQYF. The rearrangement joins TRBV2 to TRBJ2-4; the D is unclear. Germline V gene sequence: CDR1 SNHLY, CDR2 FYNNEI. The ends were cut back, 2 bases at V and 0 bases at J, with 11 bases in the middle. The CDR3 extends over 16 amino acids.